Shown below are 12 T cell receptor beta chains from a single sample sequenced in a study of cytomegalovirus exposure and HLA in healthy donors. The primer mix had 60 Vbeta and 13 Jbeta primers. Method: immunoSEQ multiplex PCR; TCRdb's copy keeps in-frame clones and lacks some. Of approximately 170,000 clones listed, roughly 80% are singletons. The specimen sequenced was PBMCs. These receptors originate from a man between 50 and 59 years old in good health and CMV-seropositive.

This sequence joins TRBV29-1 and TRBJ2-7, with D tentatively TRBD2 (5 bases). Between the trimmed V and J ends, which lost 2 bases and 9 bases, there was a span of 11 bases. This CDR3 contains 11 residues. Germline CDR1 is SQVTM and CDR2 is ANQGSEA. The CDR3, as DNA: TGCAGCGTTGAAATGGCCGCGGGGCAGTACTTC. Its protein product is CSVEMAAGQYF.

This chain connects TRBV5-4 to TRBJ2-1, with TRBD2 identical over 11 bases. Unmatched junction bases numbered 7, after V lost 4 bases and J lost 7 bases. Germline V gene lookup returns CDR1 SGHNT and CDR2 YYREEE (reference sequence). The CDR3 totals 15 residues. CDR3: CASSGGLAEANEQFF. CDR3 coding DNA: TGTGCCAGCAGCGGGGGACTAGCGGAGGCAAATGAGCAGTTCTTC.

This chain connects TRBV5-1 to TRBJ1-4; tentative D call: TRBD1 (5 bases). Germline V CDR1 and CDR2: SGHRS, YFSETQ. The CDR3 covers 14 residues. V lost 0 bases, J lost 7 bases, and 10 bases lay in between. The CDR3: CASSLVRASEKLFF. CDR3 nucleotides: TGCGCCAGCAGCTTGGTCAGGGCCAGTGAAAAACTGTTTTTT.

The gene calls are TRBV28 and TRBJ2-7, with 10 bases matching TRBD2. Germline assignment: CDR1 MDHEN and CDR2 SYDVKM. Unmatched junction bases numbered 8, after V lost 4 bases and J lost 2 bases. CDR3 length: 16 amino acids. CDR3: CASSSITSGIPYEQYF. The CDR3 DNA sequence: TGTGCCAGCAGTTCCATTACTAGCGGGATCCCCTACGAGCAGTACTTC.

The gene calls are TRBV2 and TRBJ2-7, with TRBD2 matching over 11 bases. This CDR3 region has 14 residues. The germline V gene encodes CDR1 SNHLY and CDR2 FYNNEI. V was clipped by 6 bases and J by 3 bases; unmatched bases: 4. The CDR3 bases are TGTGCCAGCAGGGGGGGACTAGCGGACTACGAGCAGTACTTC. This sequence encodes CASRGGLADYEQYF.

This rearrangement joins TRBV15 to TRBJ2-5; TRBD2 matches at 7 bases. CDR1 is LNHNV and CDR2 is YYDKDF in the germline V gene (reference sequence). The V gene end was trimmed by 3 bases and the J gene end by 4 bases; junction bases not matched to a gene: 5. This CDR3 has 14 amino acids. This chain's CDR3 is CATSSRTGGETQYF. CDR3 DNA sequence: TGTGCCACCAGCAGTCGCACGGGGGGAGAGACCCAGTACTTC.

A few counts support this clone. V gene TRBV4-1 combines with J gene TRBJ1-4, with D possibly TRBD1 on 6 matching bases. The CDR3 spans 15 residues. The V gene's germline CDR1 is MGHRA and CDR2 YSYEKL. The V gene lost 5 bases and the J gene lost 7 bases, with 17 bases spanning the gap. This CDR3 is CASSTTTGRGEKLFF. Here the CDR3 DNA reads TGCGCCAGCAGCACAACAACAGGGAGGGGTGAAAAACTGTTTTTT.

V and J are TRBV6-1 and TRBJ1-1; no clear D. Looked up from germline, CDR1 is MNHNS and CDR2 is SASEGT. Trimming stripped 1 base from V and 12 bases from J, with 18 bases between. The CDR3 is made up of 14 amino acids. The CDR3 here is CASSEVFGEGPTFF. The CDR3, as DNA: TGTGCCAGCAGTGAAGTATTTGGGGAGGGTCCGACTTTCTTT.

A few counts support this clone. The chain links TRBV5-6 to TRBJ1-1; D is ambiguous. This CDR3 region has 15 residues. CDR1 and CDR2 (germline): SGHDT, YYEEEE. V lost 4 bases and J lost 5, with 18 bases in between. CDR3 in DNA: TGTGCCAGCAGCCCCCTTGGCAATCCGGGGACTGAAGCTTTCTTT. It translates to CASSPLGNPGTEAFF.

This clone was counted a single time. In DNA form, the CDR3 reads TGTGCCAGCAGCGTATCCGTAAACACCGGGGAGCTGTTTTTT. Protein product: CASSVSVNTGELFF. The chain uses TRBV9 and TRBJ2-2; no clear D. Germline CDR1 SGDLS, CDR2 YYNGEE. The CDR3 spans 14 residues. Trimming shortened V by 1 base and J by 2 bases, and 6 bases separated the two germline ends.

This clone was seen once. The chain has TRBV7-2 and TRBJ2-7; 9 bases agree with TRBD1. V lost 0 bases, J lost 6 bases, and 6 bases stayed unmatched. This CDR3 comprises 15 residues. The germline CDR1 and CDR2 sequences are SGHTA and FQGNSA. This CDR3 is CASSLAGTGSGEQYF. The CDR3 DNA reads as TGTGCCAGCAGCTTAGCGGGGACAGGGTCAGGCGAGCAGTACTTC.

A few counts support this clone. The chain carries TRBV4-3 and TRBJ2-2, with TRBD2 matching over 16 bases. J was trimmed by 7 bases and V by 1 base; bases with no gene match: 12. The CDR3 extends over 20 amino acids. The V gene's germline CDR1 is LGHNA and CDR2 YSLEER. CDR3 sequence reads: CASSQVSSPGTSGRDGELFF. The CDR3 nucleotides are TGCGCCAGCAGCCAAGTTTCCTCTCCCGGGACTAGCGGGAGGGACGGGGAGCTGTTTTTT.